This TCR beta chain stems from a study of shared clonotypes between healthy human individuals. In the study overall: Three plates were used per donor for CD4 naive, three for CD4 memory, two for CD8 naive and one for CD8 memory. Study conclusions and caveats: Sequencing of the sorted subsets was shown by rarefaction to be incomplete despite large depth.

On this clone itself: Its antigen is as yet unknown.

Trimming cost V 1 base and J 7 bases, with 10 bases left between them. The CDR3 spans 13 residues. The germline gives CDR1 SEHNR, CDR2 FQNEAQ (reference sequence). Clones were read by immunoSEQ multiplex PCR, and TCRdb kept only the in-frame ones, dropping some. The table lists about a million clones, approximately 75% of them singletons. Sequenced material: memory CD4+ T cells from PBMCs. Described subset: CD45RA-negative fraction. The chain links TRBV7-9 to TRBJ1-2; unclear D gene. This receptor was identified in a man aged 18 to 30 in good health. Some clones in this sample may be carry-over from other donors' samples. The CDR3 protein is CASSLGLGFGYTF. DNA of the CDR3: TGTGCCAGCAGCTTAGGCTTGGGCTTTGGCTACACCTTC.